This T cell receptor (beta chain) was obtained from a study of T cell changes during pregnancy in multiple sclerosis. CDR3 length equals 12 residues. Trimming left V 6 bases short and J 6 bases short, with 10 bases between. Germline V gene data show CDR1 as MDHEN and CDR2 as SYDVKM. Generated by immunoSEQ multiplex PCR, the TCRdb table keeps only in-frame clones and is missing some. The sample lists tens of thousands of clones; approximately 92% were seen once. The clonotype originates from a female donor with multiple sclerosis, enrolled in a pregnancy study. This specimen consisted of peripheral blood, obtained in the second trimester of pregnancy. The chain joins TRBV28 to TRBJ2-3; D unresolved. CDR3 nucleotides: TGTGCCAGCAGCCTGTCCCCGGATACGCAGTATTTT. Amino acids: CASSLSPDTQYF. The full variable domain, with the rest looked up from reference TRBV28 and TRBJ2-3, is DVKVTQSSRYLVKRTGEKVFLECVQDMDHENMFWYRQDPGLGLRLIYFSYDVKMKEKGDIPEGYSVSREKKERFSLILESASTNQTSMYLCASSLSPDTQYFGPGTRLTVL.